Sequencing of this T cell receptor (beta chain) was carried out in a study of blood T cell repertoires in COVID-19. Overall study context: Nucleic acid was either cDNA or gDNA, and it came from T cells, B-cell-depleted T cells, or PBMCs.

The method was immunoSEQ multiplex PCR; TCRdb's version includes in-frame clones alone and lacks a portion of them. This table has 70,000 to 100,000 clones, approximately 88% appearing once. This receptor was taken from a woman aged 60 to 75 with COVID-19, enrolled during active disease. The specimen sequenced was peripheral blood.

The CDR3 nucleotides are TGCGCCAGCAGCTGGACAGGGGCCGAGACCCAGTACTTC. Translating it yields CASSWTGAETQYF. This chain joins TRBV5-1 and TRBJ2-5; 9 bases line up with TRBD1. V shed 3 bases and J 5 bases; nucleotides not matched to a gene: 2. CDR1 is SGHRS, CDR2 YFSETQ, per germline. The CDR3 has 13 residues.